The source of this TCR beta chain is a study of blood T cell repertoires in COVID-19. Study background: Sources were T cells, B-cell-depleted T cells, or PBMCs; the material itself was cDNA or gDNA.

As handled by the study authors: Amplifying reference gene primers gave estimates of nucleated cell counts. Assay used: immunoSEQ multiplex PCR; TCRdb lists only in-frame clones, some missing. V, J and clone size derive from that table, while D and trimming were established from the DNA sequence. In the table there are around 83,000 clones, 86% of which are singletons. V lost 8 bases and J lost 2, with 10 bases in between. The CDR3 length is 12 residues. Germline V gene data show CDR1 as GTSNPN and CDR2 as SVGIG (reference sequence). The chain links TRBV30 to TRBJ1-3; D perhaps matches TRBD1 (6 bases). Sequenced sample: peripheral blood. This clonotype originated in a man aged 45 to 65 with active or convalescent COVID-19. The CDR3 loop reads CAGQTAGNTIYF. CDR3 DNA sequence: TGTGCCGGACAGACGGCTGGAAACACCATATATTTT. Drawing the rest from reference TRBV30 and TRBJ1-3, the complete variable domain is SQTIHQWPATLVQPVGSPLSLECTVEGTSNPNLYWYRQAAGRGLQLLFYSVGIGQISSEVPQNLSASRPQDRQFILSSKKLLLSDSGFYLCAGQTAGNTIYFGEGSWLTVV.